This is a list of T cell receptor beta chains from one sample in a study of cytomegalovirus exposure and HLA in healthy donors. Sequencing was performed with immunoSEQ multiplex PCR; in TCRdb, only in-frame clones are kept and a portion is missing. In the table there are around 140,000 clones, around 65% of which are singletons. The sample taken for sequencing was PBMCs. These receptors all stem from a male donor in good health and CMV-seronegative. Both conserved end residues are part of each CDR3. The D gene is left open where the match is weak. The size field is filled for only some rows; it gives once, few, many or a size class.

size: few
V: TRBV7-3
D: TRBD2
J: TRBJ2-7
CDR3: CASSGGSGGTYEQYF
DNA: TGTGCCAGCAGCGGCGGTAGCGGGGGAACCTACGAGCAGTACTTC

size: .
V: TRBV18
D: .
J: TRBJ2-5
CDR3: CASSPGLVETQYF
DNA: TGTGCCAGCTCACCTGGTCTAGTGGAGACCCAGTACTTC

size: .
V: TRBV4-3
D: .
J: TRBJ2-1
CDR3: CASSQERRDEQFF
DNA: TGCGCCAGCAGCCAAGAAAGAAGAGATGAGCAGTTCTTC

size: .
V: TRBV5-1
D: TRBD1
J: TRBJ2-1
CDR3: CASSTRDRGQGEQFF
DNA: TGCGCCAGCAGCACCCGGGACAGGGGGCAGGGTGAGCAGTTCTTC

size: .
V: TRBV29-1
D: TRBD1
J: TRBJ2-2
CDR3: CSAQQGGNTGELFF
DNA: TGCAGCGCCCAACAGGGGGGAAACACCGGGGAGCTGTTTTTT

size: .
V: TRBV19
D: .
J: TRBJ2-1
CDR3: CASSIVRGDEQFF
DNA: TGTGCCAGTAGTATAGTCAGGGGGGATGAGCAGTTCTTC

size: few
V: TRBV14
D: TRBD1
J: TRBJ2-7
CDR3: CASSQRGTGGLLLPYEQYF
DNA: TGTGCCAGCAGCCAACGAGGGACAGGGGGCCTGCTCCTCCCCTACGAGCAGTACTTC

size: .
V: TRBV28
D: .
J: TRBJ2-1
CDR3: CASSLGRLDRDEQFF
DNA: TGTGCCAGCAGTTTAGGTAGGTTAGATCGGGATGAGCAGTTCTTC

size: .
V: TRBV18
D: .
J: TRBJ1-1
CDR3: CASSYIGGEQNTEAFF
DNA: TGTGCCAGCTCATATATAGGGGGGGAACAGAACACTGAAGCTTTCTTT

size: few
V: TRBV7-9
D: .
J: TRBJ1-2
CDR3: CASSSPAIGARIAGYTF
DNA: TGTGCCAGCAGTTCCCCCGCGATAGGGGCCAGGATTGCTGGCTACACCTTC

size: .
V: TRBV15
D: .
J: TRBJ2-7
CDR3: CATSRPGYEQYF
DNA: TGTGCCACCAGCAGACCCGGCTACGAGCAGTACTTC

size: .
V: TRBV5-1
D: .
J: TRBJ2-3
CDR3: CASSWSSGNTDTQYF
DNA: TGCGCCAGCAGCTGGTCATCGGGGAACACAGATACGCAGTATTTT

size: many
V: TRBV7-2
D: .
J: TRBJ2-5
CDR3: CASSLRGAGETQYF
DNA: TGTGCCAGCAGCCTTCGGGGGGCGGGTGAGACCCAGTACTTC

size: few
V: TRBV5-1
D: TRBD1
J: TRBJ1-1
CDR3: CASSTGGVGTEAFF
DNA: TGCGCCAGCAGCACAGGGGGCGTTGGCACTGAAGCTTTCTTT

size: .
V: TRBV19
D: .
J: TRBJ2-2
CDR3: CASSTGFGELFF
DNA: TGTGCCAGTAGTACCGGTTTCGGGGAGCTGTTTTTT

size: .
V: TRBV7-2
D: .
J: TRBJ1-3
CDR3: CASSLDGGGNTIYF
DNA: TGTGCCAGCAGCTTAGACGGGGGTGGAAACACCATATATTTT

size: .
V: TRBV10-3
D: TRBD1
J: TRBJ1-1
CDR3: CAISDYGTGGFLGTEAFF
DNA: TGTGCCATCAGTGACTACGGGACAGGGGGTTTCCTCGGCACTGAAGCTTTCTTT

size: .
V: TRBV5-1
D: .
J: TRBJ1-1
CDR3: CASSRTDRGTEAFF
DNA: TGCGCCAGCAGCCGGACAGACCGGGGCACTGAAGCTTTCTTT

size: .
V: TRBV19
D: TRBD2
J: TRBJ2-3
CDR3: CASSIGALTSGGIDTQYF
DNA: TGTGCCAGTAGTATCGGTGCGCTGACTAGCGGGGGAATAGATACGCAGTATTTT

size: .
V: TRBV7-3
D: .
J: TRBJ1-1
CDR3: CASSLNMGGNTEAFF
DNA: TGTGCCAGCAGCTTAAATATGGGAGGAAACACTGAAGCTTTCTTT

size: .
V: TRBV19
D: .
J: TRBJ1-2
CDR3: CASSLPGAYGYTF
DNA: TGTGCCAGTAGTCTCCCGGGAGCTTATGGCTACACCTTC

size: .
V: TRBV6-1
D: TRBD1
J: TRBJ2-7
CDR3: CASRGTGQSYEQYF
DNA: TGTGCCAGCAGGGGGACAGGGCAATCCTACGAGCAGTACTTC